This is a list of T cell receptor beta chains from one sample in a study of long-term antiretroviral therapy in people with HIV. The repertoire was sequenced with immunoSEQ multiplex PCR; TCRdb's copy has only in-frame clones and lacks some. The table has 20,000 to 30,000 clones, around 83% seen once; the top ten hold 23%. The sample in question was unsorted PBMCs, obtained 0.4 years after starting antiretroviral therapy. All receptors come from a man aged 50-60 years with HIV. Both conserved end residues are part of each CDR3. D genes are given only for firm matches. The size entry is marked missing in some rows and otherwise reads once, few, many or a size class.

clone_size: NA
j_call: TRBJ2-7
d_call: TRBD2
v_call: TRBV6-6
cdr3_nt: TGTGCCAGCAGTTCCATAGCGGGGGGGACCGAGCAGTACTTC
cdr3_aa: CASSSIAGGTEQYF

clone_size: NA
j_call: TRBJ2-7
d_call: NA
v_call: TRBV6-1
cdr3_nt: TGTGCCAGCAGTGAACCACGACTTGCCCGTTACGAGCAGTACTTC
cdr3_aa: CASSEPRLARYEQYF

clone_size: NA
j_call: TRBJ1-2
d_call: NA
v_call: TRBV5-4
cdr3_nt: TGTGCCAGCAGCTTAGGGTACGTCTATGGCTACACCTTC
cdr3_aa: CASSLGYVYGYTF

clone_size: NA
j_call: TRBJ2-2
d_call: NA
v_call: TRBV9
cdr3_nt: TGTGCCAGCAGCGACGTGACCTGGGGGGAGCTGTTTTTT
cdr3_aa: CASSDVTWGELFF

clone_size: NA
j_call: TRBJ1-5
d_call: NA
v_call: TRBV2
cdr3_nt: TGTGCCAGCAGTTCCGGGACACCGAATCAGCCCCAGCATTTT
cdr3_aa: CASSSGTPNQPQHF

clone_size: NA
j_call: TRBJ1-5
d_call: NA
v_call: TRBV27
cdr3_nt: TGTGCCAGCAGTCAAGGGGGAGATCAGCCCCAGCATTTT
cdr3_aa: CASSQGGDQPQHF

clone_size: once
j_call: TRBJ2-5
d_call: NA
v_call: TRBV7-9
cdr3_nt: TGTGCCAGCAGCTTCGGGCAGCCTGCGGCCCAGTACTTC
cdr3_aa: CASSFGQPAAQYF

clone_size: NA
j_call: TRBJ2-7
d_call: TRBD1
v_call: TRBV19
cdr3_nt: TGTGCCAGTAGGATGACAGGGAGATACGACGAGCAGTACTTC
cdr3_aa: CASRMTGRYDEQYF

clone_size: once
j_call: TRBJ2-1
d_call: NA
v_call: TRBV11-2
cdr3_nt: TGTGCCAGCAGCTTAGCGGGAGACTCCTACAATGAGCAGTTCTTC
cdr3_aa: CASSLAGDSYNEQFF

clone_size: once
j_call: TRBJ2-3
d_call: TRBD1
v_call: TRBV11-2
cdr3_nt: TGTGCCAGCAGCTCTACCGGGACAGCTCCCCCACGCACGCAGTATTTT
cdr3_aa: CASSSTGTAPPRTQYF

clone_size: NA
j_call: TRBJ1-1
d_call: NA
v_call: TRBV6-5
cdr3_nt: TGTGCCAGCAGTTACTCGGGAGCCTTGAACACTGAAGCTTTCTTT
cdr3_aa: CASSYSGALNTEAFF

clone_size: few
j_call: TRBJ1-5
d_call: TRBD1
v_call: TRBV18
cdr3_nt: TGTGCCAGCTCACCCGACAGGGGCGGAAATCAGCCCCAGCATTTT
cdr3_aa: CASSPDRGGNQPQHF